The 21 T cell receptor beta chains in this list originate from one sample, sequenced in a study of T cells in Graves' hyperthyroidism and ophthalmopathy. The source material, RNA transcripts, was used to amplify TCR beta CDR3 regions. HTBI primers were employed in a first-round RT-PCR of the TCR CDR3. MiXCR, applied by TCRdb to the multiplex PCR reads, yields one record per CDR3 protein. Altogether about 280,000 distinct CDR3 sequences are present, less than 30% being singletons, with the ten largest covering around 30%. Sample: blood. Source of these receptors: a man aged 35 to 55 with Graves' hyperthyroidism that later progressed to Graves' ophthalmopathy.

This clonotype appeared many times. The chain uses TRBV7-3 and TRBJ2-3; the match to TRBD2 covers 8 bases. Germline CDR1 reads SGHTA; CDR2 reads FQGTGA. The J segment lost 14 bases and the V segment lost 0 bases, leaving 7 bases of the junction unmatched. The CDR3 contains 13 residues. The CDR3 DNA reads TGTGCCAGCAGCTTAACCCCTAGCGGGCAGACGTATTTT. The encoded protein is CASSLTPSGQTYF. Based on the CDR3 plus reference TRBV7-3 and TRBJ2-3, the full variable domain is GAGVSQTPSNKVTEKGKYVELRCDPISGHTALYWYRQSLGQGPEFLIYFQGTGAADDSGLPNDRFFAVRPEGSVSTLKIQRTERGDSAVYLCASSLTPSGQTYFGPGTRLTVL.

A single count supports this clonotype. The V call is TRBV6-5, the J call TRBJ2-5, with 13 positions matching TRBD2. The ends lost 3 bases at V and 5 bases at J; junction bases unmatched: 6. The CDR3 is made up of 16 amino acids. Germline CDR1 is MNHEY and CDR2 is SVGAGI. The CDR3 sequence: CASSYPGLAGDETQYF. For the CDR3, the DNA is TGTGCCAGCAGTTATCCCGGACTAGCGGGAGACGAGACCCAGTACTTC.

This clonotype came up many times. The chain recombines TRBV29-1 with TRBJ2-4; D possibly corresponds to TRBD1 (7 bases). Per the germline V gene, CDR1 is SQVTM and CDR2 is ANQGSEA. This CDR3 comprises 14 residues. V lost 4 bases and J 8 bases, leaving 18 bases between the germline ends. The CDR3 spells CSVAPGLDRDIQYF. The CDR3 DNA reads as TGCAGCGTTGCTCCGGGACTCGACAGGGACATTCAGTACTTC.

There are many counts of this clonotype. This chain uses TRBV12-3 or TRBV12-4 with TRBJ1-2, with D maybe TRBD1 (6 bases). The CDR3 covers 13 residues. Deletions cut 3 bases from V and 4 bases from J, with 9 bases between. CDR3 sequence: CASSFGGPYGYTF. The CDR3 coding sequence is TGTGCCAGCAGTTTCGGGGGGCCCTATGGCTACACCTTC.

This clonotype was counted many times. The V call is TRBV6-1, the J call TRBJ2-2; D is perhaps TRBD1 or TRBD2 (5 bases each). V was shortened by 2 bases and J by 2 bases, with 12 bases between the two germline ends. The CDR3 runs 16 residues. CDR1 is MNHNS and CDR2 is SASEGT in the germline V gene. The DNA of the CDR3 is TGTGCCAGCAGTGAACAGGGACCAGCCAACACCGGGGAGCTGTTTTTT. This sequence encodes CASSEQGPANTGELFF.

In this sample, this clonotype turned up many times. The CDR3 DNA is TGTGCCAGTAGTTTTTCGGATGAAGAGACCCAGTACTTC. This gives the protein CASSFSDEETQYF. The chain links TRBV19 to TRBJ2-5; the D is unclear. Trimming stripped 5 bases from V and 3 bases from J, with 10 bases between. The length of the CDR3 is 13 residues. Germline V CDR1 and CDR2: LNHDA, SQIVND (reference sequence).

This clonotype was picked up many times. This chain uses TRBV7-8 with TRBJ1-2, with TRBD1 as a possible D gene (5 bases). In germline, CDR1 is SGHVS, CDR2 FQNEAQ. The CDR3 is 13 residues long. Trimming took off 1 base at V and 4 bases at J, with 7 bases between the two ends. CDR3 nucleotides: TGTGCCAGCAGCTTAGGGGGCGTCTATGGCTACACCTTC. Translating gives CASSLGGVYGYTF.

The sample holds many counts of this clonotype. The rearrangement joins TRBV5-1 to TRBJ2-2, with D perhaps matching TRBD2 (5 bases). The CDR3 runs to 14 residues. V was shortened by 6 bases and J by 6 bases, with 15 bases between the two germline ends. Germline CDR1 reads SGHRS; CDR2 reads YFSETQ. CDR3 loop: CASNLQLGAGELFF. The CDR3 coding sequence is TGCGCCAGCAATCTCCAACTCGGGGCCGGGGAGCTGTTTTTT.

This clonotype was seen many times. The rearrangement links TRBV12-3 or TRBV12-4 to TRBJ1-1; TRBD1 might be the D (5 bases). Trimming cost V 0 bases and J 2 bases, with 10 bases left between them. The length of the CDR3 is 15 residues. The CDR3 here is CASSLAIDSNTEAFF. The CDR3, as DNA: TGTGCCAGCAGTTTAGCTATTGACAGCAACACTGAAGCTTTCTTT.

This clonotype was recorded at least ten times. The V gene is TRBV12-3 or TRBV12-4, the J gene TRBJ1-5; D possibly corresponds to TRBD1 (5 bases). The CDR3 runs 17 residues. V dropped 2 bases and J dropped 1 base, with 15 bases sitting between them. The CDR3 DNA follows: TGTGCCAGCAGTTTATGGCAGGGTATTGGGAGCAATCAGCCCCAGCATTTT. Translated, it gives CASSLWQGIGSNQPQHF.

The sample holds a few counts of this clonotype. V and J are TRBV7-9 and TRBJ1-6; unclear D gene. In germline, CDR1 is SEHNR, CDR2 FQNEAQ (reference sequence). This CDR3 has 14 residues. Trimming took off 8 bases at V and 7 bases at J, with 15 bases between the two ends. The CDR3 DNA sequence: TGTGCCAGCTCGCGGGAGGCCCGAAATTCACCCCTCCACTTT. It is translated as CASSREARNSPLHF.

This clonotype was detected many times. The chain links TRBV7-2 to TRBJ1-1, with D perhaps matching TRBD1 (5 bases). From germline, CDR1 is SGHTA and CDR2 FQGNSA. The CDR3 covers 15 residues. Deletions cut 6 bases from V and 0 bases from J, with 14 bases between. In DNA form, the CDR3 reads TGTGCCAGCAGACGGACAAGCCATATGAACACTGAAGCTTTCTTT. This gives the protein CASRRTSHMNTEAFF.

The DNA of the CDR3 is TGTGCCAGCAGTGCCTTTAAGGGTTACGAGCAGTACTTC. It yields the protein CASSAFKGYEQYF. V usage is TRBV27 and J usage is TRBJ2-7; D ambiguous. The CDR3 spans 13 residues. The V gene's germline CDR1 is MNHEY and CDR2 SMNVEV (reference sequence). V was shortened by 5 bases and J by 4 bases, with 12 bases between the two germline ends.

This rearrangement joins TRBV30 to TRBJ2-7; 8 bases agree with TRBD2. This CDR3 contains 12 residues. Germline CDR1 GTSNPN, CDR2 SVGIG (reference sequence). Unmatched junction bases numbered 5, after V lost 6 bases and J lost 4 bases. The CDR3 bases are TGTGCCTGCGAAGCGGGAGCTTACGAGCAGTACTTC. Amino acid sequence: CACEAGAYEQYF.

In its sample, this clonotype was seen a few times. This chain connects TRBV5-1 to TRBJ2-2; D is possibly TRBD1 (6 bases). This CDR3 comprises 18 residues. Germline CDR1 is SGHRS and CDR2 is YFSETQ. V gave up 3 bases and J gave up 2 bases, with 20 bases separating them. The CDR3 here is CASSSLGPVGTNTGELFF. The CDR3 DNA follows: TGCGCCAGCAGCTCCCTTGGCCCCGTGGGGACAAACACCGGGGAGCTGTTTTTT. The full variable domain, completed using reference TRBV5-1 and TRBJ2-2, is KAGVTQTPRYLIKTRGQQVTLSCSPISGHRSVSWYQQTPGQGLQFLFEYFSETQRNKGNFPGRFSGRQFSNSRSEMNVSTLELGDSALYLCASSSLGPVGTNTGELFFGEGSRLTVL.

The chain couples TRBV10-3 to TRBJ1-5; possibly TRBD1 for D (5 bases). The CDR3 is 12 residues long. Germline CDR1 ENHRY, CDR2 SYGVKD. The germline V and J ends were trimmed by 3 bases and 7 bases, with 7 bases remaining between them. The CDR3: CAISDWGQPQHF. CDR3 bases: TGTGCCATCAGTGATTGGGGGCAGCCCCAGCATTTT.

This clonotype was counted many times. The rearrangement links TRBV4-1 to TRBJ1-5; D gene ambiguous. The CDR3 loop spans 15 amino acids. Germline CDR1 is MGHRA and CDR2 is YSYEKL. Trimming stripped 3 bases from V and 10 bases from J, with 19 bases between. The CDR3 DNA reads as TGCGCCAGCAGCCAGGACGGACGGATAATCAGCCCCCAGCATTTT. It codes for CASSQDGRIISPQHF.

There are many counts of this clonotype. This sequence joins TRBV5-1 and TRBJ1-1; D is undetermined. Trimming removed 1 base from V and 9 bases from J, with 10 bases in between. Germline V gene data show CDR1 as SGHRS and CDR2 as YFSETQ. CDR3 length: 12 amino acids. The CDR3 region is CASSLIGGQAFF. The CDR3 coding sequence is TGCGCCAGCAGCTTGATTGGTGGCCAAGCTTTCTTT.

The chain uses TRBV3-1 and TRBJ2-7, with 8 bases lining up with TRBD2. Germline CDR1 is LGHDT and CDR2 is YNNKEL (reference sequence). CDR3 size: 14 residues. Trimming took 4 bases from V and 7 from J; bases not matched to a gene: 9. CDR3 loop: CASSLRTSSGEQYF. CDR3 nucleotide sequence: TGTGCCAGCAGCCTTCGGACTAGCTCGGGGGAGCAGTACTTC.

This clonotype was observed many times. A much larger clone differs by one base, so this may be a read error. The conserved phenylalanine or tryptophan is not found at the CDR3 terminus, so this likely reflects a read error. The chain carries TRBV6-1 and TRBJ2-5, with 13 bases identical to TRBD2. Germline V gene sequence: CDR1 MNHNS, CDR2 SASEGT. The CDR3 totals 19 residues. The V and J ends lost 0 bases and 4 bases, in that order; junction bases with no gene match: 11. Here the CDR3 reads CASSEATLTSGRALETQYL. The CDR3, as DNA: TGTGCCAGCAGTGAAGCCACCCTCACTAGCGGGAGGGCCCTAGAGACCCAGTACCTC.

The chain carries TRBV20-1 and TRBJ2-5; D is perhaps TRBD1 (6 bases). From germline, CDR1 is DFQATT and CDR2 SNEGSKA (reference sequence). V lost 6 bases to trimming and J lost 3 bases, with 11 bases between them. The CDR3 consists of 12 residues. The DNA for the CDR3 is TGCAGTGCCATCCGGACAGAAGAGACCCAGTACTTC. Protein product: CSAIRTEETQYF.